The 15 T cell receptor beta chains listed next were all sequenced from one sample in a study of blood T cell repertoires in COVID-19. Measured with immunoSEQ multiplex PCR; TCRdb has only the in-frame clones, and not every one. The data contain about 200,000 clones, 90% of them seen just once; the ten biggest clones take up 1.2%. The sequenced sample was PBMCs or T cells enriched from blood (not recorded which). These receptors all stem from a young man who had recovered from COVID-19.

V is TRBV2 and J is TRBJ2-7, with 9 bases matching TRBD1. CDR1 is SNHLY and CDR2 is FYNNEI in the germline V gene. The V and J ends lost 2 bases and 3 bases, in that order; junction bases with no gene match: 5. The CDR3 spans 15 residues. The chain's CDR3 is CASSESGTGHYEQYF. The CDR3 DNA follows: TGTGCCAGCAGTGAATCCGGGACAGGGCACTACGAGCAGTACTTC.

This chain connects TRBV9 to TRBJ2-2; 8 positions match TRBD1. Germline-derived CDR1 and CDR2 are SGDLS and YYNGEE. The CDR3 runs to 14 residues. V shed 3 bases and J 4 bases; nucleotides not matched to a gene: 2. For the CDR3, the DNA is TGTGCCAGCAGCGCGGACAGGGCCACCGGGGAGCTGTTTTTT. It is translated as CASSADRATGELFF.

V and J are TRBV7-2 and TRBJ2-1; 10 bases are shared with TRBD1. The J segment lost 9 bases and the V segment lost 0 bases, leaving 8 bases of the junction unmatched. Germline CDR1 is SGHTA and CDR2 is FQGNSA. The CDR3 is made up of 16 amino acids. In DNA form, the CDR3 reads TGTGCCAGCAGCTTAGCGAGGAGACAGGGGGCCGGTGAGCAGTTCTTC. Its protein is CASSLARRQGAGEQFF. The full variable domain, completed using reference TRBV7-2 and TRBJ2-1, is GAGVSQSPSNKVTEKGKDVELRCDPISGHTALYWYRQSLGQGLEFLIYFQGNSAPDKSGLPSDRFSAERTGGSVSTLTIQRTQQEDSAVYLCASSLARRQGAGEQFFGPGTRLTVL.

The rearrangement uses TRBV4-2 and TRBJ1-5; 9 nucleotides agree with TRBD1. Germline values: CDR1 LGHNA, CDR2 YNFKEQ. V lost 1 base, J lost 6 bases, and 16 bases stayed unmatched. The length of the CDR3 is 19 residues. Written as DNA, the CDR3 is TGTGCCAGCAGCCAAGTCCCCCTACAGACAGGGGGTATAGGTCAGCCCCAGCATTTT. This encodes CASSQVPLQTGGIGQPQHF.

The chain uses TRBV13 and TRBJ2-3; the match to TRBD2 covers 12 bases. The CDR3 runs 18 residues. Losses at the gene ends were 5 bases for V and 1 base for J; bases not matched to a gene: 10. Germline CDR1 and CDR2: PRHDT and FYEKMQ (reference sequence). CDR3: CASSPPTSGSMGTDTQYF. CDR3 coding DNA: TGTGCCAGCAGCCCACCGACTAGCGGGAGCATGGGCACAGATACGCAGTATTTT.

CDR3 nucleotide sequence: TGCGCCAGCAGCTTGGACCTGGGGCAGGGTCAGCCCCAGCATTTT. As protein: CASSLDLGQGQPQHF. This rearrangement joins TRBV5-1 to TRBJ1-5; D may be TRBD1 (5 bases). There are 15 residues in the CDR3. Germline assignment: CDR1 SGHRS and CDR2 YFSETQ. Trimming shortened V by 0 bases and J by 6 bases, and 13 bases separated the two germline ends.

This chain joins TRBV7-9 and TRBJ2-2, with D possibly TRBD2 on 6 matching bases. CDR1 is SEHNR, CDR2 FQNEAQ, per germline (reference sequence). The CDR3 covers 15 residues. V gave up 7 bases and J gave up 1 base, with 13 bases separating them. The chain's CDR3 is CASIPGGRNTGELFF. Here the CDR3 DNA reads TGTGCCAGCATCCCCGGAGGGAGGAACACCGGGGAGCTGTTTTTT. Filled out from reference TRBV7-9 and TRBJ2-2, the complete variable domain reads DTGVSQNPRHKITKRGQNVTFRCDPISEHNRLYWYRQTLGQGPEFLTYFQNEAQLEKSRLLSDRFSAERPKGSFSTLEIQRTEQGDSAMYLCASIPGGRNTGELFFGEGSRLTVL.

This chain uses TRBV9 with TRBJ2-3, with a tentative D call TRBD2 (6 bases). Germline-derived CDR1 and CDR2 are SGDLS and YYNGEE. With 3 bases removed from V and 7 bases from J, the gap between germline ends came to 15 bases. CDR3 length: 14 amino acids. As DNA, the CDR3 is TGTGCCAGCAGCGCCGAGGAGGGCCCTTATACGCAGTATTTT. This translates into CASSAEEGPYTQYF.

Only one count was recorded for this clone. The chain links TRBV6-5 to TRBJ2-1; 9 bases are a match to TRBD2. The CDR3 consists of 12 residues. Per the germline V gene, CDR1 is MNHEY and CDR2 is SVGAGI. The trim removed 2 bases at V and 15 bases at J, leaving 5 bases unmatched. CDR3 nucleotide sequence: TGTGCCAGCAGTTACGGCGGGGGGGTATGGTTCTTC. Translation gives CASSYGGGVWFF.

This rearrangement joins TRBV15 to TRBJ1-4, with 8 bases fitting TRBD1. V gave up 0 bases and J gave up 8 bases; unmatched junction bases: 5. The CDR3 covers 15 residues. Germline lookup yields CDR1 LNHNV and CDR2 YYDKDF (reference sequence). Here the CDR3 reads CATSRDQGAAEKLFF. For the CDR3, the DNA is TGTGCCACCAGCAGAGACCAGGGGGCAGCGGAAAAACTGTTTTTT.

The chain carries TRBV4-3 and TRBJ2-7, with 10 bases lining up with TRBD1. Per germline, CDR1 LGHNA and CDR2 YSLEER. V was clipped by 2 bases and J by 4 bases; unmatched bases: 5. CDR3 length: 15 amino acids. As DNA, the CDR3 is TGCGCCAGCAGCCAACAACCGGGACAGGGGTACGAGCAGTACTTC. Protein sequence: CASSQQPGQGYEQYF.

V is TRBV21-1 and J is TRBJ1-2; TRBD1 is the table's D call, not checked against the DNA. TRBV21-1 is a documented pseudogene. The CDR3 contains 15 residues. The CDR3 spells CASSKGDSAIYGYTF. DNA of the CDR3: TGTGCCAGCAGCAAAGGGGACAGCGCCATCTATGGCTACACCTTC.

In DNA form, the CDR3 reads TGTGCCACCAGTGAGGGGGGGACAGGGAATTGGTTTGGTGGCTACACCTTC. Its protein is CATSEGGTGNWFGGYTF. The chain links TRBV24-1 to TRBJ1-2; 9 bases map to TRBD1. This CDR3 is 17 amino acids long. V was pared by 4 bases and J by 7 bases, with 15 bases of the junction left unmatched. Germline CDR1 reads KGHDR; CDR2 reads SFDVKD.

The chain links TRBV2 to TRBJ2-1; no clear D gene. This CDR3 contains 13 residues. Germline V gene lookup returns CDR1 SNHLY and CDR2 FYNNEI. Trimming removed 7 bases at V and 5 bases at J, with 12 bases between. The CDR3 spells CASTVPSHNEQFF. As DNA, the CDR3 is TGTGCCAGCACAGTGCCGTCACACAATGAGCAGTTCTTC.

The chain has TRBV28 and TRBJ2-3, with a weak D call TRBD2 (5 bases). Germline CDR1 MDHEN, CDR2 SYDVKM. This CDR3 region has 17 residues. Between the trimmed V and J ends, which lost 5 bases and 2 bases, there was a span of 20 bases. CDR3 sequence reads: CASSQKGRLADTDTQYF. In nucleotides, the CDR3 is TGTGCCAGCAGTCAAAAAGGACGGCTAGCTGACACAGATACGCAGTATTTT.